What follows are 27 T cell receptor beta chains derived from one specimen sequenced in a study of beta chain features in type 1 diabetes. The study reverse transcribed the entire isolated RNA, so it sequenced expressed TCRB transcripts. The assay was immunoSEQ multiplex PCR, and TCRdb's table has in-frame clones only and misses some. This table holds roughly 400,000 clones, over 13% found once. The sample consisted of naive CD4+ T cells from blood. The receptors derive from a woman between 18 and 29 years old in good health.

The chain joins TRBV2 to TRBJ1-5; the D gene is possibly TRBD1 (5 bases). The CDR3 is 15 residues long. Trimming pared 3 bases from V and 7 bases from J, leaving 16 bases between. Looked up from germline, CDR1 is SNHLY and CDR2 is FYNNEI. CDR3 sequence: CASSERRRVGQPQHF. The CDR3 coding sequence is TGTGCCAGCAGTGAGCGGCGCAGGGTAGGGCAGCCCCAGCATTTT.

This clone has only a few counts. V gene TRBV18 combines with J gene TRBJ2-7; D not resolved. Germline V gives CDR1 KGHSH, CDR2 LQKENI. This CDR3 spans 13 amino acids. Trimming left V 3 bases short and J 4 bases short, with 10 bases between. This CDR3 is CASSPESKYEQYF. CDR3 coding DNA: TGTGCCAGCTCACCCGAGTCTAAGTACGAGCAGTACTTC.

This clone was counted only a few times. The chain uses TRBV11-3 and TRBJ2-1, with 14 bases aligning to TRBD2. The CDR3 sequence is 15 residues long. V lost 5 bases, J lost 8 bases, and 5 bases stayed unmatched. The germline V gene has CDR1 SGHNT and CDR2 YENEEA. CDR3 nucleotides: TGTGCCAGCAGCCAGACTAGCGGGAGGGCCTATGAGCAGTTCTTC. As protein: CASSQTSGRAYEQFF.

The J gene is TRBJ2-7, the V gene TRBV5-1; D not resolved. The V and J ends lost 2 bases and 5 bases respectively, with 11 bases between them. The CDR3 consists of 13 residues. CDR1 is SGHRS and CDR2 is YFSETQ in the germline V gene. The CDR3 loop reads CASSFVGAHEQYF. CDR3 sequence (DNA): TGCGCCAGCAGCTTCGTAGGAGCCCACGAGCAGTACTTC.

This clone was picked up a small number of times. The chain uses TRBV18 and TRBJ2-1; unclear D gene. Germline V gene sequence: CDR1 KGHSH, CDR2 LQKENI. This CDR3 has 14 amino acids. V lost 1 base and J lost 5, with 9 bases in between. The CDR3 region has the DNA TGTGCCAGCTCACCACTGACTCAAGACAATGAGCAGTTCTTC. It translates to CASSPLTQDNEQFF.

This chain connects TRBV30 to TRBJ1-3; D is uncertain. This CDR3 has 16 residues. Germline V gene sequence: CDR1 GTSNPN, CDR2 SVGIG (reference sequence). Trimming shortened V by 0 bases and J by 4 bases, and 16 bases separated the two germline ends. CDR3 sequence reads: CAWSVPGSFWGNTIYF. Written as DNA, the CDR3 is TGTGCCTGGAGTGTACCGGGGTCTTTCTGGGGAAACACCATATATTTT.

This chain joins TRBV7-2 and TRBJ2-7; 11 bases line up with TRBD2. Germline CDR1 reads SGHTA; CDR2 reads FQGNSA. J lost 1 base, V lost 5 bases, and 4 bases had no gene match. CDR3 size: 15 residues. Here the CDR3 DNA reads TGTGCCAGCAGCCGAGGGACTAGCGGTTCCTACGAGCAGTACTTC. This gives the protein CASSRGTSGSYEQYF.

The chain carries TRBV15 and TRBJ2-7; D is unresolved. CDR1 LNHNV and CDR2 YYDKDF come from the germline V gene (reference sequence). Trimming took off 2 bases at V and 3 bases at J, with 5 bases between the two ends. CDR3 length equals 12 residues. CDR3: CATSRPNYEQYF. The CDR3 bases are TGTGCCACCAGCAGACCCAACTACGAGCAGTACTTC. The full variable domain, its missing parts supplied by reference TRBV15 and TRBJ2-7, is DAMVIQNPRYQVTQFGKPVTLSCSQTLNHNVMYWYQQKSSQAPKLLFHYYDKDFNNEADTPDNFQSRRPNTSFCFLDIRSPGLGDTAMYLCATSRPNYEQYFGPGTRLTVT.

The gene calls are TRBV30 and TRBJ2-1; perhaps TRBD2 as D (5 bases). Germline V CDR1 and CDR2: GTSNPN, SVGIG (reference sequence). This CDR3 comprises 13 residues. Trimming stripped 2 bases from V and 7 bases from J, with 12 bases between. Here the CDR3 reads CAWSHQLANEQFF. CDR3 coding DNA: TGTGCCTGGAGTCACCAGCTAGCTAATGAGCAGTTCTTC.

The V call is TRBV9, the J call TRBJ2-1, with 14 bases that match TRBD2. Unmatched junction bases numbered 5, after V lost 0 bases and J lost 9 bases. In germline, CDR1 is SGDLS, CDR2 YYNGEE. This CDR3 is 16 amino acids long. The CDR3 protein is CASSVVGLAGGFEQFF. The CDR3 bases are TGTGCCAGCAGCGTAGTCGGACTAGCGGGAGGTTTTGAGCAGTTCTTC.

CDR3 in amino acids: CSVDPGAGQGNTGELFF. The CDR3 nucleotides are TGCAGCGTTGACCCCGGGGCGGGACAGGGCAACACCGGGGAGCTGTTTTTT. The J gene is TRBJ2-2, the V gene TRBV29-1, with 9 bases matching TRBD1. The CDR3 spans 17 residues. Looked up from germline, CDR1 is SQVTM and CDR2 is ANQGSEA. After removal of 3 bases from V and 2 bases from J, the junction contained 10 bases not matched to a gene.

This clone was found a few times. The V call is TRBV6-6, the J call TRBJ1-3, with D uncertain. Germline-derived CDR1 and CDR2 are MNHNY and SVGAGI (reference sequence). V lost 3 bases and J 0 bases, leaving 6 bases between the germline ends. The CDR3 runs to 14 residues. CDR3 loop: CASSYAISGNTIYF. As DNA, the CDR3 is TGTGCCAGCAGTTATGCGATCTCTGGAAACACCATATATTTT.

The chain joins TRBV30 to TRBJ1-4; D is perhaps TRBD1 (5 bases). In germline, CDR1 is GTSNPN, CDR2 SVGIG (reference sequence). The CDR3 totals 12 residues. Deletions cut 3 bases from V and 8 bases from J, with 10 bases between. The CDR3 region has the DNA TGTGCCTGGAGCCGCGGGGGGGAAAAACTGTTTTTT. Protein product: CAWSRGGEKLFF.

Only a few counts were recorded for this clone. The J gene is TRBJ1-4, the V gene TRBV9; the D gene is possibly TRBD1 (6 bases). The CDR3 has 15 residues. Germline CDR1 reads SGDLS; CDR2 reads YYNGEE. V was clipped by 4 bases and J by 7 bases, with 17 bases between them. CDR3 protein: CASSLFGQSGEKLFF. The CDR3 DNA is TGTGCCAGCAGCCTCTTCGGACAGAGTGGTGAAAAACTGTTTTTT.

J is TRBJ2-1 and V is TRBV28; the match to TRBD2 covers 7 bases. CDR3 length equals 14 residues. Germline CDR1 and CDR2: MDHEN and SYDVKM. J was trimmed by 6 bases and V by 10 bases; bases with no gene match: 12. The CDR3 sequence is CATGWGEGFNEQFF. The CDR3 nucleotides read TGTGCCACCGGATGGGGGGAGGGCTTCAATGAGCAGTTCTTC.

This clone was counted between two and nine times. The gene calls are TRBV4-3 and TRBJ2-3, with D maybe TRBD2 (5 bases). Germline V gene sequence: CDR1 LGHNA, CDR2 YSLEER. CDR3 length: 17 amino acids. Trimming took off 7 bases at V and 1 base at J, with 21 bases between the two ends. The CDR3, as DNA: TGCGCCAGCACCGCCGCCAAACTAGACAACTGCACAGATACGCAGTATTTT. It yields the protein CASTAAKLDNCTDTQYF.

This clone has only a few counts. This chain connects TRBV5-1 to TRBJ2-7; 7 bases align to TRBD2. CDR1 is SGHRS, CDR2 YFSETQ, per germline. With 4 bases clipped from V and 4 bases from J, the junction kept 11 bases outside the gene matches. This CDR3 contains 15 residues. The CDR3 nucleotides read TGCGCCAGCAGCGTCACTGGGGAGGGCCGGTACGAGCAGTACTTC. Translated: CASSVTGEGRYEQYF.

This clone came up a few times. The chain recombines TRBV5-1 with TRBJ2-2; TRBD1 is a possible D gene (5 bases). This CDR3 spans 13 amino acids. Per the germline V gene, CDR1 is SGHRS and CDR2 is YFSETQ. V was shortened by 3 bases and J by 6 bases, with 9 bases between the two germline ends. The CDR3 nucleotides are TGCGCCAGCAGCTCCCAGGGTCCCGGGGAGCTGTTTTTT. Its protein is CASSSQGPGELFF.

This clone came up a few times. J is TRBJ1-1 and V is TRBV29-1; possibly TRBD1 for D (6 bases). CDR3 length: 13 amino acids. Germline-derived CDR1 and CDR2 are SQVTM and ANQGSEA. The ends were cut back, 3 bases at V and 2 bases at J, with 10 bases in the middle. CDR3 in amino acids: CSVDRGQNTEAFF. The CDR3 DNA follows: TGCAGCGTTGACAGGGGTCAAAACACTGAAGCTTTCTTT.

The chain recombines TRBV7-8 with TRBJ2-7, with D possibly being TRBD1 (5 bases). This CDR3 contains 13 residues. Looked up from germline, CDR1 is SGHVS and CDR2 is FQNEAQ. Deletions cut 4 bases from V and 3 bases from J, with 10 bases between. The CDR3 loop reads CASSSGIYYEQYF. The CDR3 coding sequence is TGTGCCAGCAGCTCAGGGATCTACTACGAGCAGTACTTC.

The chain employs TRBV5-1 and TRBJ1-2; D might be TRBD1 (6 bases). V was clipped by 4 bases and J by 4 bases, with 20 bases between them. The CDR3 length is 16 residues. The V gene's germline CDR1 is SGHRS and CDR2 YFSETQ. The CDR3 DNA sequence: TGCGCCAGCAGCCCAGCCACAGGGCTCGCGCTCTATGGCTACACCTTC. It encodes CASSPATGLALYGYTF.

This clone was seen more than once but under ten times. This chain connects TRBV7-8 to TRBJ1-5; TRBD1 aligns across 7 bases. This CDR3 has 15 amino acids. Per germline, CDR1 SGHVS and CDR2 FQNEAQ. The V segment lost 5 bases and the J segment 7 bases; nucleotides outside the gene matches: 11. Written as DNA, the CDR3 is TGTGCCAGCAGCGTACAGGGGTCAGTCCGACAGCCCCAGCATTTT. It translates to CASSVQGSVRQPQHF.

The DNA for the CDR3 is TGCGCCAGCAGCTTGGGTACGGGGGGTTGGCCCCAGCATTTT. It is translated as CASSLGTGGWPQHF. J is TRBJ1-5 and V is TRBV5-1; tentative D call: TRBD1 (5 bases). The CDR3 is 14 amino acids. Trimming left V 0 bases short and J 9 bases short, with 13 bases between. The germline V gene has CDR1 SGHRS and CDR2 YFSETQ.

This rearrangement joins TRBV9 to TRBJ2-5, with 13 bases matching TRBD2. V shed 3 bases, J shed 5 bases, and the junction held 7 bases outside the gene matches. Germline lookup yields CDR1 SGDLS and CDR2 YYNGEE. The CDR3 consists of 16 residues. CDR3 sequence: CASSEAGLAGVETQYF. Written as DNA, the CDR3 is TGTGCCAGCAGCGAGGCCGGACTAGCGGGAGTTGAGACCCAGTACTTC. The complete variable domain, with remaining parts taken from reference TRBV9 and TRBJ2-5, reads DSGVTQTPKHLITATGQRVTLRCSPRSGDLSVYWYQQSLDQGLQFLIQYYNGEERAKGNILERFSAQQFPDLHSELNLSSLELGDSALYFCASSEAGLAGVETQYFGPGTRLLVL.

The chain uses TRBV11-2 and TRBJ2-5, with 10 positions matching TRBD2. Germline CDR1 SGHAT, CDR2 FQNNGV. The CDR3 is 15 amino acids. V dropped 1 base and J dropped 4; count of bases not matched to a gene: 3. The CDR3 region has the DNA TGTGCCAGCAGCTTAGCGCTAGCGGGAGTAGAGACCCAGTACTTC. It yields the protein CASSLALAGVETQYF.

The chain links TRBV28 to TRBJ2-7, with D perhaps TRBD2 (6 bases). CDR3 length: 12 residues. V lost 6 bases to trimming and J lost 9 bases, with 15 bases between them. CDR1 is MDHEN, CDR2 SYDVKM, per germline. In nucleotides, the CDR3 is TGTGCCAGCAGCAAAGACCCGCGGGGGCAGTACTTC. Protein sequence: CASSKDPRGQYF.

This clone was counted between two and nine times. CDR3 DNA: TGTGCCAGCAGCGGTGGCAGTAGCAATCAGCCCCAGCATTTT. Its translation is CASSGGSSNQPQHF. The chain is built from TRBV9 and TRBJ1-5; D gene ambiguous. Between the trimmed V and J ends, which lost 3 bases and 0 bases, there was a span of 7 bases. In germline, CDR1 is SGDLS, CDR2 YYNGEE. This CDR3 region has 14 residues.